This note documents a single T cell receptor (beta chain) sequence. The sample is drawn from a study of T cells in Graves' hyperthyroidism and ophthalmopathy. V was shortened by 2 bases and J by 1 base, with 12 bases between the two germline ends. Germline values: CDR1 MGHRA, CDR2 YSYEKL. This CDR3 is 15 amino acids long. Amplification targeted TCR beta CDR3 regions from RNA transcripts. The HTBI set primed first-round TCR CDR3 RT-PCR. TCRdb itself ran the multiplex PCR reads through MiXCR, one entry per CDR3 protein. The repertoire holds under 400,000 distinct CDR3 sequences, with around 14% as singletons.

The chain is built from TRBV4-1 and TRBJ2-7, with a possible D match to TRBD1 (6 bases). The TCR sequence derives from a woman aged 55-75 years with Graves' hyperthyroidism. Sequencing was performed on blood. CDR3 bases: TGCGCCAGCAGCCAACTTTACCAGGGGTCCTACGAGCAGTACTTC. This encodes CASSQLYQGSYEQYF.